This section outlines one T cell receptor beta chain sequence together with its context. The CDR3 loop spans 14 amino acids. CDR1 is KGHDR, CDR2 SFDVKD, per germline. Trimming removed 0 bases from V and 8 bases from J; junction bases left unmatched: 4. These data come from a study of control samples from healthy donors and cancer patients. Using immunoSEQ multiplex PCR, the repertoire was profiled, and TCRdb retains in-frame clones only, with some absent. This sample has over 150,000 clones, with almost 90% found just once. The sequence was collected from a woman aged 45-60 years in good health. Sequencing was performed on blood. This chain uses TRBV24-1 with TRBJ1-2; 8 bases are a match to TRBD1. In DNA form, the CDR3 reads TGTGCCACCAGTGATTTGGGGACAGGATACGGCTACACCTTC. Amino acids: CATSDLGTGYGYTF.